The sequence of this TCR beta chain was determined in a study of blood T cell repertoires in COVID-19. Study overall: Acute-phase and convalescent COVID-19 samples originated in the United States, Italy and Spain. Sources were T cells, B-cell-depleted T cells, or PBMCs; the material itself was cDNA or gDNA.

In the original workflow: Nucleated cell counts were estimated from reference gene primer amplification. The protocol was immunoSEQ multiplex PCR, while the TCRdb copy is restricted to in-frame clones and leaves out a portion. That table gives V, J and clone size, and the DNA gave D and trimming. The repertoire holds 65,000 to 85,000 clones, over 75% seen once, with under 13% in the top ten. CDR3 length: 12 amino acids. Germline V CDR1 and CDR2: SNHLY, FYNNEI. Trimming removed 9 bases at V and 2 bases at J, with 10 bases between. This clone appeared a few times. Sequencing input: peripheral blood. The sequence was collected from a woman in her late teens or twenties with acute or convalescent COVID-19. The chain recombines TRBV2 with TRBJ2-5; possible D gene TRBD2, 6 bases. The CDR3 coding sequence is TGTGCCAGTGGGAGGTATCAAGAGACCCAGTACTTC. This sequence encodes CASGRYQETQYF.